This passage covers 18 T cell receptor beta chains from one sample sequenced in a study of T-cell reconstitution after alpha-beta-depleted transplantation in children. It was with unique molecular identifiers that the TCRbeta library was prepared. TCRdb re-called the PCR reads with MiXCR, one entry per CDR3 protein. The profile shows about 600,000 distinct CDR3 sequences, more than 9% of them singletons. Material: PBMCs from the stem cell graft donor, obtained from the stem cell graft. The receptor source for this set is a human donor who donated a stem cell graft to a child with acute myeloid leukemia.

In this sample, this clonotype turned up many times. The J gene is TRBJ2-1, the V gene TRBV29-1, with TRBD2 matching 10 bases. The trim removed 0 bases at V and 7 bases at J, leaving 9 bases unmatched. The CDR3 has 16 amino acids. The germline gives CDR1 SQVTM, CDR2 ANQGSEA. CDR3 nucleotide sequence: TGCAGCGTTGAAGACGGAAGCGGGAGGGTTTGGAATGAGCAGTTCTTC. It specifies CSVEDGSGRVWNEQFF.

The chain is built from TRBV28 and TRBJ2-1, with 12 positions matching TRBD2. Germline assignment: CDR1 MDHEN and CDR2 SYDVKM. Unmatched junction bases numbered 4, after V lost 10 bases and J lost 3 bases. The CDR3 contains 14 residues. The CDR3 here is CATRLAGVYNEQFF. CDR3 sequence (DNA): TGTGCCACCAGACTAGCGGGAGTCTACAATGAGCAGTTCTTC. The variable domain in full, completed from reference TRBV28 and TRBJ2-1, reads DVKVTQSSRYLVKRTGEKVFLECVQDMDHENMFWYRQDPGLGLRLIYFSYDVKMKEKGDIPEGYSVSREKKERFSLILESASTNQTSMYLCATRLAGVYNEQFFGPGTRLTVL.

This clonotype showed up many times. CDR3 protein: CASSLREASGSQETQYF. Written as DNA, the CDR3 is TGCGCCAGCAGCCTTAGGGAGGCTAGCGGGAGCCAAGAGACCCAGTACTTC. The J gene is TRBJ2-5, the V gene TRBV4-3; 10 bases align to TRBD2. The length of the CDR3 is 17 residues. V trimming: 4 bases; J trimming: 1 base; junction bases outside the gene matches: 9. The germline gives CDR1 LGHNA, CDR2 YSLEER.

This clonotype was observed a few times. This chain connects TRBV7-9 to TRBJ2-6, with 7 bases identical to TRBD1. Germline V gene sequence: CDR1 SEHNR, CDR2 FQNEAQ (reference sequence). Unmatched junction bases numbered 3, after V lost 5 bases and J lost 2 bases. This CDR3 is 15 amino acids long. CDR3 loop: CASSTDRAGANVLTF. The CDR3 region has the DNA TGTGCCAGCAGCACCGACAGGGCTGGGGCCAACGTCCTGACTTTC.

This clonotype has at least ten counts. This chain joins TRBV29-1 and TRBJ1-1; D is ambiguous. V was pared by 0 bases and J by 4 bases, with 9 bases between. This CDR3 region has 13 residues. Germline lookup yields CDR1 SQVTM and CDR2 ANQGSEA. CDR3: CSVEDPLGTEAFF. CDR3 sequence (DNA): TGCAGCGTTGAAGATCCTCTGGGCACTGAAGCTTTCTTT.

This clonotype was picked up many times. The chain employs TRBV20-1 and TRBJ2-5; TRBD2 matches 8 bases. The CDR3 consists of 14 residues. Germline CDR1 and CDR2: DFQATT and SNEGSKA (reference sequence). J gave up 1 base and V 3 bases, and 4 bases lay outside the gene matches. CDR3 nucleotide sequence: TGCAGTGCTAGTGCTAGCGGGCGCCAAGAGACCCAGTACTTC. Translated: CSASASGRQETQYF.

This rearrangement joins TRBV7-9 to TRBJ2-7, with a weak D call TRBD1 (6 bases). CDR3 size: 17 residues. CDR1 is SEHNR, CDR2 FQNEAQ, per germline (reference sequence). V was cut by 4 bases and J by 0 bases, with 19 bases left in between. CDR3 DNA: TGTGCCAGCAGCTCATCCATCCGGGACACCTTCTCCTACGAGCAGTACTTC. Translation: CASSSSIRDTFSYEQYF.

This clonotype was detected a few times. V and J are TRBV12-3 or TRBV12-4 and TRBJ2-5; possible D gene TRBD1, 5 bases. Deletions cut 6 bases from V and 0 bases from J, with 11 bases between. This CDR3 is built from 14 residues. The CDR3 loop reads CASRMGPNQETQYF. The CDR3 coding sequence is TGTGCCAGCAGAATGGGGCCTAACCAAGAGACCCAGTACTTC.

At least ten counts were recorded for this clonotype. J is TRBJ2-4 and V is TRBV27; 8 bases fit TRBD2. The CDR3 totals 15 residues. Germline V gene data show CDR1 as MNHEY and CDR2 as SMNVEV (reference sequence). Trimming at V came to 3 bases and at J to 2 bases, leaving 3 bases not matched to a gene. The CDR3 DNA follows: TGTGCCAGCAGTTTCTCGGGAGGGTCCAAAAACATTCAGTACTTC. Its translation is CASSFSGGSKNIQYF.

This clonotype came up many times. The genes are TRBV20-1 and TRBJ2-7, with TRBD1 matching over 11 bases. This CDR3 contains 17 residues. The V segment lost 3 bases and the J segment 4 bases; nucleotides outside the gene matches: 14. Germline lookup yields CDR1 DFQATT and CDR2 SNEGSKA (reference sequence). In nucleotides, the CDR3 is TGCAGTGCTAGGGACCAGTTTGGGACAGGGGGACTGTACGAGCAGTACTTC. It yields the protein CSARDQFGTGGLYEQYF.

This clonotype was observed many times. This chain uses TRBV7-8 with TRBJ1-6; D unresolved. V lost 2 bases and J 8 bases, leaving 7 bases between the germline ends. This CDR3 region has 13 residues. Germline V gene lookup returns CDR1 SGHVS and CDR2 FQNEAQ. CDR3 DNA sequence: TGTGCCAGCAGCTTACAACAAGATTCACCCCTCCACTTT. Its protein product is CASSLQQDSPLHF. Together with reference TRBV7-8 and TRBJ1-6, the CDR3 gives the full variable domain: GAGVSQSPRYKVAKRGQDVALRCDPISGHVSLFWYQQALGQGPEFLTYFQNEAQLDKSGLPSDRFFAERPEGSVSTLKIQRTQQEDSAVYLCASSLQQDSPLHFGNGTRLTVT.

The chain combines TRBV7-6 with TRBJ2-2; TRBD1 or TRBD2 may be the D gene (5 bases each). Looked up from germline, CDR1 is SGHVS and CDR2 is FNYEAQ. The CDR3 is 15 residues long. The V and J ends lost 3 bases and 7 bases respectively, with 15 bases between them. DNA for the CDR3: TGTGCCAGCAGCTTGGGGGTTACCTTCGGCGGGGAGCTGTTTTTT. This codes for CASSLGVTFGGELFF.

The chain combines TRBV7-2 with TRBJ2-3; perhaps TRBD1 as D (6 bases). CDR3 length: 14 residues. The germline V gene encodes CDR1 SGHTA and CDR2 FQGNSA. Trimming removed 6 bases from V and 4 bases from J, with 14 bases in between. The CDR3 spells CASRLTGKSDTQYF. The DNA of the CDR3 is TGTGCCAGCAGGCTTACAGGGAAGTCAGATACGCAGTATTTT.

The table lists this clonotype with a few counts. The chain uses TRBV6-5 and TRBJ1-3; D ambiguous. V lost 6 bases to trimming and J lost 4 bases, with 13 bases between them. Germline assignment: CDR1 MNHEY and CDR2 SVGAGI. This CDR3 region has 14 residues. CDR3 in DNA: TGTGCCAGCAGCATTTCAGTCTCCGGAAACACCATATATTTT. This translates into CASSISVSGNTIYF.

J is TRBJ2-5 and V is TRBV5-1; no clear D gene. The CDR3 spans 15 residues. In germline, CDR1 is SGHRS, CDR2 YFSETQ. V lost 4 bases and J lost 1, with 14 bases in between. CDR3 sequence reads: CASSPAAPPQETQYF. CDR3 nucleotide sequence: TGCGCCAGCAGCCCGGCCGCACCACCCCAAGAGACCCAGTACTTC.

CDR3 region: CASSVSGRALEQFF. In DNA, the CDR3 is TGTGCCAGCAGCGTTAGCGGGAGGGCCCTTGAGCAGTTCTTC. The V call is TRBV9, the J call TRBJ2-1; 11 bases map to TRBD2. The CDR3 sequence is 14 residues long. The V and J ends lost 2 bases and 9 bases, in that order; junction bases with no gene match: 4. CDR1 and CDR2 from the germline V gene are SGDLS and YYNGEE.

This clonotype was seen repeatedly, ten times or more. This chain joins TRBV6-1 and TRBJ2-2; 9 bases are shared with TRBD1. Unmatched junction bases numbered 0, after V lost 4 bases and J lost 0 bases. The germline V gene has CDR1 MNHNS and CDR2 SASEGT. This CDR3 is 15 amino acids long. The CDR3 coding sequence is TGTGCCAGCAGTGGACAGGGGGCGAACACCGGGGAGCTGTTTTTT. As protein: CASSGQGANTGELFF.

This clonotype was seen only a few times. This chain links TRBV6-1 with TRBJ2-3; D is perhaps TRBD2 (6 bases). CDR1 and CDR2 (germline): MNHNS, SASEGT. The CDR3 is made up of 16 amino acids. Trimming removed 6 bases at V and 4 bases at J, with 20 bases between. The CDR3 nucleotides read TGTGCCAGCAGCGCCCGGGACTCTCAATTGGCAGATACGCAGTATTTT. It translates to CASSARDSQLADTQYF.